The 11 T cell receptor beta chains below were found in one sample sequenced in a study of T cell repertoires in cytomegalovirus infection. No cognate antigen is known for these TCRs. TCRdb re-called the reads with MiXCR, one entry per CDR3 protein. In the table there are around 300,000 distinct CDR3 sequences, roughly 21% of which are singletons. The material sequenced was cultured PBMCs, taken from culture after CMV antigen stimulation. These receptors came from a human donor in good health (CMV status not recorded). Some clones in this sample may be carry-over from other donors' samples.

The CDR3: CASSLYSVSYEQYF. The DNA of the CDR3 is TGTGCCAGCAGTTTGTACAGCGTATCCTACGAGCAGTACTTC. The rearrangement uses TRBV12-3 or TRBV12-4 and TRBJ2-7; unclear D gene. CDR3 length: 14 residues. Trimming took off 3 bases at V and 1 base at J, with 10 bases between the two ends.

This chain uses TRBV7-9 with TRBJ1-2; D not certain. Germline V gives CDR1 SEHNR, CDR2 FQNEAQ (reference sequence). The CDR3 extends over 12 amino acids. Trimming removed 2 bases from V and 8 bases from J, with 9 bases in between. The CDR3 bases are TGTGCCAGCAGCTTATCCAGAAGAGGCTACACCTTC. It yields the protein CASSLSRRGYTF.

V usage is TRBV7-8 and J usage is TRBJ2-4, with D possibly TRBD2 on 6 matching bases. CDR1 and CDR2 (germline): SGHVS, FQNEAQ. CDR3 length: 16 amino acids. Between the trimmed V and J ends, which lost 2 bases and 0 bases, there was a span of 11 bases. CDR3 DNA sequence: TGTGCCAGCAGCTTACTCGGGGGTTTAGCCAAAAACATTCAGTACTTC. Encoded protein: CASSLLGGLAKNIQYF.

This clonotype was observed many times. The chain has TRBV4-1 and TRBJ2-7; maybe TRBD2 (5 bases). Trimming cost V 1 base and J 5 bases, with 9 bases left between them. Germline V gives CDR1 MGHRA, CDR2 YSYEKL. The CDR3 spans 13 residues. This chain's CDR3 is CASSQVNGDEQYV. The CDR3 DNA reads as TGCGCCAGCAGCCAAGTAAACGGGGACGAGCAGTACGTC.

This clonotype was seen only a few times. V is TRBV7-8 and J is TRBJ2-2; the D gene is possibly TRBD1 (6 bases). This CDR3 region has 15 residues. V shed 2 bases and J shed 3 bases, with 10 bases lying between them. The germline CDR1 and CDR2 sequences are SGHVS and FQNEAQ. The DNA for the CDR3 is TGTGCCAGCAGCTTATACAGGGCCGACACCGGGGAGCTGTTTTTT. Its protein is CASSLYRADTGELFF. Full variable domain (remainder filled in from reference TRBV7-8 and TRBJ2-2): GAGVSQSPRYKVAKRGQDVALRCDPISGHVSLFWYQQALGQGPEFLTYFQNEAQLDKSGLPSDRFFAERPEGSVSTLKIQRTQQEDSAVYLCASSLYRADTGELFFGEGSRLTVL.

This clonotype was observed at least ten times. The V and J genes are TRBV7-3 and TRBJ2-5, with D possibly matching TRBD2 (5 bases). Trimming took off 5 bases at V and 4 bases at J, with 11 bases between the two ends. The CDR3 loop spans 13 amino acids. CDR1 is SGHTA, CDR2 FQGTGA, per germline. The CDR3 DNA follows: TGTGCCAGCAGCCCATTTGCGGGAGAGACCCAGTACTTC. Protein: CASSPFAGETQYF.

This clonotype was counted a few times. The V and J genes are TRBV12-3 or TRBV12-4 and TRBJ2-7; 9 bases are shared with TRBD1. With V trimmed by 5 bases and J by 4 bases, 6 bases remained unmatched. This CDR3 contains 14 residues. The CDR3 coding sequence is TGTGCCAGCAGTCTTTCCGGACAGGGGTACGAGCAGTACGTC. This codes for CASSLSGQGYEQYV.

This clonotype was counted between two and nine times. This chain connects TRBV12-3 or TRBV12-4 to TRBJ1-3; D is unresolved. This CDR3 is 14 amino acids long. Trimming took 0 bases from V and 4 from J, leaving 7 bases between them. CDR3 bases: TGTGCCAGCAGTTTAGCCACCTCAGGAAACACCATATATTTT. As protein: CASSLATSGNTIYF.

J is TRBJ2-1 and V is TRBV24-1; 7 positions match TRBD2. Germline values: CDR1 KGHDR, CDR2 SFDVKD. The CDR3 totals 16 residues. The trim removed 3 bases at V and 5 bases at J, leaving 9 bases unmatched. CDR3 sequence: CATSDVLAETNNEQFF. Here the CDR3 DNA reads TGTGCCACCAGTGATGTTCTAGCGGAGACTAACAATGAGCAGTTCTTC.

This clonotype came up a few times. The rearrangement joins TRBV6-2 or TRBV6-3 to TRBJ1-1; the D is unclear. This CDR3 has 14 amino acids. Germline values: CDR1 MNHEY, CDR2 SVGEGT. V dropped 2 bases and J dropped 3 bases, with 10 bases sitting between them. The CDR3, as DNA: TGTGCCAGCAGTTACCCCGGACTTCACACTGAAGCTTTCTTT. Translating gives CASSYPGLHTEAFF.

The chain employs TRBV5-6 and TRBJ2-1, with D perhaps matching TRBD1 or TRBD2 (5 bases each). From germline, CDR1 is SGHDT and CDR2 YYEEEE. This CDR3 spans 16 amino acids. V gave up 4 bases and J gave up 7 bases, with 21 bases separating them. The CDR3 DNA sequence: TGTGCCAGCAGCCCAATGGGAGAGGGGAGATTAAATGAGCAGTTCTTC. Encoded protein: CASSPMGEGRLNEQFF.